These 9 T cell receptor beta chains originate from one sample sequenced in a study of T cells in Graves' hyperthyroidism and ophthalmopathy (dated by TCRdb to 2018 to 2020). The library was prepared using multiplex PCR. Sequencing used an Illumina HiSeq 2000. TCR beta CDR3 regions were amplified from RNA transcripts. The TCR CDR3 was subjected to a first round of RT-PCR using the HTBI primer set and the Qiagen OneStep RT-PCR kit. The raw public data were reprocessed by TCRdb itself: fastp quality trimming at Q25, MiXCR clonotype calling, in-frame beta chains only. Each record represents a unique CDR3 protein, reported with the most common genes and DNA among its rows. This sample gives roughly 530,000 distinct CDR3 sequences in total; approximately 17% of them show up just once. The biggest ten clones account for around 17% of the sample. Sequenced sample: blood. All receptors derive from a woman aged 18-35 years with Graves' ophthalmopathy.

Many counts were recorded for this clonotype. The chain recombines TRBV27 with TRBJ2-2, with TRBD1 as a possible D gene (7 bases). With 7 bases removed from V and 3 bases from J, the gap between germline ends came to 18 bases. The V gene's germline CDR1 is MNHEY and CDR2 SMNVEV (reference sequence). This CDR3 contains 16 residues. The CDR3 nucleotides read TGTGCCAGCATGAGGGGGCTCGCGGGGTACACCGGGGAGCTGTTTTTT. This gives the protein CASMRGLAGYTGELFF.

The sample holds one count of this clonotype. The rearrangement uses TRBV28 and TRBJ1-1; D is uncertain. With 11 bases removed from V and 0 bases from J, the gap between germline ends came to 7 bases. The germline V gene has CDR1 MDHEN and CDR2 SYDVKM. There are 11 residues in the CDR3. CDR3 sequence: CAYSMNTEAFF. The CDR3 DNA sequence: TGTGCCTACAGCATGAACACTGAAGCTTTCTTT. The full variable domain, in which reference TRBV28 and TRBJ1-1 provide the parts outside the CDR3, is DVKVTQSSRYLVKRTGEKVFLECVQDMDHENMFWYRQDPGLGLRLIYFSYDVKMKEKGDIPEGYSVSREKKERFSLILESASTNQTSMYLCAYSMNTEAFFGQGTRLTVV.

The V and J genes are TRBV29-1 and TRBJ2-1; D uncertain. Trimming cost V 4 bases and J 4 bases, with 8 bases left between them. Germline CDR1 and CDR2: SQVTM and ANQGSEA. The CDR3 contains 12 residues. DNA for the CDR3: TGCAGCGTTGGACGGAAATACAATGAGCAGTTCTTC. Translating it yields CSVGRKYNEQFF.

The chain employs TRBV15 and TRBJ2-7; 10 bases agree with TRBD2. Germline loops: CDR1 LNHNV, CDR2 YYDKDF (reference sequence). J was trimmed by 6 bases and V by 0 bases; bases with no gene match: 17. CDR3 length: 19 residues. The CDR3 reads CATSRDILAGGYPSVEQYF. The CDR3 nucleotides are TGTGCCACCAGCAGAGATATTTTAGCGGGGGGTTACCCTTCTGTCGAGCAGTACTTC.

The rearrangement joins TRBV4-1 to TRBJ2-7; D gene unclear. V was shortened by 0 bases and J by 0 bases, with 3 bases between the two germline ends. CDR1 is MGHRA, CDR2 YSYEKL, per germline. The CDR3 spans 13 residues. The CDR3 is CASSQEPSYEQYF. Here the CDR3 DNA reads TGCGCCAGCAGCCAAGAACCCTCCTACGAGCAGTACTTC.

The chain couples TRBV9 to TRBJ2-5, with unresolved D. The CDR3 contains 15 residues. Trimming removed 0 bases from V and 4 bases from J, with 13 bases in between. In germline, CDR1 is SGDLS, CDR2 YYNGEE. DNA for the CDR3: TGTGCCAGCAGCGTAGAAAACAGCCAGAGAGAGACCCAGTACTTC. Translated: CASSVENSQRETQYF. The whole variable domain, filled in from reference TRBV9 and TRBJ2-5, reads DSGVTQTPKHLITATGQRVTLRCSPRSGDLSVYWYQQSLDQGLQFLIQYYNGEERAKGNILERFSAQQFPDLHSELNLSSLELGDSALYFCASSVENSQRETQYFGPGTRLLVL.

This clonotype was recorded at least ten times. CDR3 coding DNA: TGTGCCAGCACCCGAGGAGGGGGCTCAGATACGCAGTATTTT. It yields the protein CASTRGGGSDTQYF. The rearrangement joins TRBV11-2 to TRBJ2-3, with D possibly matching TRBD1 (7 bases). Germline assignment: CDR1 SGHAT and CDR2 FQNNGV. CDR3 length: 14 residues. V shed 7 bases and J shed 4 bases, with 15 bases lying between them. The variable domain in full, with the rest retrieved from reference TRBV11-2 and TRBJ2-3, is EAGVAQSPRYKIIEKRQSVAFWCNPISGHATLYWYQQILGQGPKLLIQFQNNGVVDDSQLPKDRFSAERLKGVDSTLKIQPAKLEDSAVYLCASTRGGGSDTQYFGPGTRLTVL.

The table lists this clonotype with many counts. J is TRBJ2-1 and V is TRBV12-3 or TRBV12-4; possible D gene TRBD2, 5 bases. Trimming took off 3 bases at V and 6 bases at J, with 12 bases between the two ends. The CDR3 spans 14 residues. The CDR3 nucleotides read TGTGCCAGCAGTTTCTCCAGGACTCCCAATGAGCAGTTCTTC. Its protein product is CASSFSRTPNEQFF.

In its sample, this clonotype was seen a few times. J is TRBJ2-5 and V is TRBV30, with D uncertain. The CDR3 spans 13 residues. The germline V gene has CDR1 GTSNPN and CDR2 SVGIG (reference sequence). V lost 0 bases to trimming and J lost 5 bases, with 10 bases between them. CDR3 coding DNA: TGTGCCTGGAGTGTACGGGTCCAGGAGACCCAGTACTTC. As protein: CAWSVRVQETQYF.